The present T cell receptor (beta chain) was sequenced within a study of cytomegalovirus exposure and HLA in healthy donors. Germline CDR1 reads MRHNA; CDR2 reads SNTAGT. The CDR3 is 16 amino acids. V shed 2 bases and J 6 bases; nucleotides not matched to a gene: 6. General study points: CMV serostatus was the sole immune exposure information available. Later analysis demonstrated an association between a missense DCLRE1C variant and TCR beta V- and J-gene trimming. Investigators reported 150 to 200 TCR beta chains as tied to cytomegalovirus.

Comment on this clone: What it recognizes is unknown.

The PCR had 60 Vbeta and 13 Jbeta primers. Assay: immunoSEQ multiplex PCR; the TCRdb copy retains only in-frame clones and omits some. The data contain roughly 150,000 clones, about 81% of them singletons. Sequenced: PBMCs. The clonotype comes from a woman between 18 and 29 years old in good health and CMV-seronegative. The chain couples TRBV6-4 to TRBJ1-6; 8 nucleotides agree with TRBD1. The CDR3 bases are TGTGCCAGCAGTGACGGAGACAGGGGCGCTAATTCACCCCTCCACTTT. Translating it yields CASSDGDRGANSPLHF.